What follows is one TCR beta chain and its context. These data originate in a study of control samples from healthy donors and cancer patients. The data were produced by immunoSEQ multiplex PCR, yet TCRdb's version contains in-frame clones alone and is incomplete. The sample yields approximately 69,000 clones, roughly 89% seen once. Per the germline V gene, CDR1 is LNHDA and CDR2 is SQIVND (reference sequence). V shed 7 bases and J 3 bases; nucleotides not matched to a gene: 3. The length of the CDR3 is 12 residues. Sequenced: PBMCs. This rearrangement joins TRBV19 to TRBJ2-7, with 7 nucleotides matching TRBD1. This clonotype was obtained from a man aged 60-69 years with colorectal cancer. The CDR3 loop is CASTPGGYEQYF. The DNA for the CDR3 is TGTGCCAGTACCCCAGGGGGCTACGAGCAGTACTTC.